The entry that follows covers one T cell receptor beta chain sequence. The antigen remains unidentified. After removal of 0 bases from V and 2 bases from J, the junction contained 12 bases not matched to a gene. The CDR3 totals 19 residues. Per the germline V gene, CDR1 is SGHDN and CDR2 is FVKESK. The data were obtained in a study of CD8 T cells in ankylosing spondylitis. Overall study results and limits: Reportedly, matched ankylosing spondylitis synovial fluid was significantly enriched for disease-linked clones.

Making the TCR beta libraries involved quantitative 5'-RACE with molecular barcodes. One entry per CDR3 protein results from TCRdb running MiXCR on the 5' RACE reads. The sample records some 340,000 distinct CDR3 sequences, roughly 14% being singletons. The V gene is TRBV14, the J gene TRBJ2-1; 8 bases line up with TRBD2. Sequencing input: blood, either unsorted or a sorted T cell fraction (not recorded which). The source is a male donor with ankylosing spondylitis or in good health (not recorded which). CDR3 DNA sequence: TGTGCCAGCAGCCAAGATTGGTCCCAACGGGAGGGCACCTACAATGAGCAGTTCTTC. It encodes CASSQDWSQREGTYNEQFF. Together with reference TRBV14 and TRBJ2-1, the CDR3 gives the full variable domain: EAGVTQFPSHSVIEKGQTVTLRCDPISGHDNLYWYRRVMGKEIKFLLHFVKESKQDESGMPNNRFLAERTGGTYSTLKVQPAELEDSGVYFCASSQDWSQREGTYNEQFFGPGTRLTVL.